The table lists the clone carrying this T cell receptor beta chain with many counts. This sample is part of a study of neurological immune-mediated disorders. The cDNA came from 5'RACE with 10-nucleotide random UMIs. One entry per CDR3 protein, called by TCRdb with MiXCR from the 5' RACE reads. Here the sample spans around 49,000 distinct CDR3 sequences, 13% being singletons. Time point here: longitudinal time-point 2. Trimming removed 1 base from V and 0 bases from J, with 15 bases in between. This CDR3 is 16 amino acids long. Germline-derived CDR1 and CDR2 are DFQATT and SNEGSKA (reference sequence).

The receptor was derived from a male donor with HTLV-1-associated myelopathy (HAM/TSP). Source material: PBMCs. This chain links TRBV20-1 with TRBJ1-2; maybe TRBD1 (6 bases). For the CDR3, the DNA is TGCAGTGCTAGAGTTGTGGACCGGACAGCTAACTATGGCTACACCTTC. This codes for CSARVVDRTANYGYTF.